These 12 T cell receptor beta chains came from one sample sequenced in a study of T cells in Graves' hyperthyroidism and ophthalmopathy. From RNA transcripts, TCR beta CDR3 regions were amplified. Initially, a first-round RT-PCR of the TCR CDR3 employed the HTBI primer set. TCRdb used MiXCR to reprocess the multiplex PCR reads, holding one entry per CDR3 protein. The sample records 340,000 or so distinct CDR3 sequences, around 17% being singletons. Sequenced: blood. The receptor source for this set is a man under 40 with Graves' hyperthyroidism.

Many counts were recorded for this clonotype. V usage is TRBV20-1 and J usage is TRBJ2-3; no clear D gene. V lost 3 bases and J 2 bases, leaving 18 bases between the germline ends. The CDR3 length is 16 residues. From germline, CDR1 is DFQATT and CDR2 SNEGSKA (reference sequence). CDR3 amino acids: CSASEPSIRPTDTQYF. CDR3 DNA: TGCAGTGCTAGTGAGCCCTCGATAAGACCCACAGATACGCAGTATTTT.

Many counts were recorded for this clonotype. The chain couples TRBV28 to TRBJ2-3; a possible D gene is TRBD2 (5 bases). The CDR3 sequence is 15 residues long. CDR1 is MDHEN, CDR2 SYDVKM, per germline. The V gene lost 6 bases and the J gene lost 2 bases, with 15 bases spanning the gap. Here the CDR3 reads CASSPLDRDTDTQYF. In nucleotides, the CDR3 is TGTGCCAGCAGCCCCCTAGACCGGGACACAGATACGCAGTATTTT. The full variable domain, completed using reference TRBV28 and TRBJ2-3, is DVKVTQSSRYLVKRTGEKVFLECVQDMDHENMFWYRQDPGLGLRLIYFSYDVKMKEKGDIPEGYSVSREKKERFSLILESASTNQTSMYLCASSPLDRDTDTQYFGPGTRLTVL.

The V and J genes are TRBV5-1 and TRBJ1-1, with D possibly being TRBD1 (5 bases). The V end was cut by 3 bases, the J end by 1 base, with 16 bases between. Germline loops: CDR1 SGHRS, CDR2 YFSETQ. The CDR3 sequence is 16 residues long. CDR3 DNA: TGCGCCAGCAGCTCGTTCCCGGGACCGACGAACACTGAAGCTTTCTTT. Translation gives CASSSFPGPTNTEAFF.

J is TRBJ2-3 and V is TRBV6-1, with D uncertain. The CDR3 has 14 amino acids. Per the germline V gene, CDR1 is MNHNS and CDR2 is SASEGT. Between the trimmed V and J ends, which lost 7 bases and 5 bases, there was a span of 16 bases. CDR3 sequence: CASKERTHLDTQYF. The CDR3 DNA reads as TGTGCCAGCAAAGAACGGACCCATCTAGATACGCAGTATTTT.

This clonotype was seen many times. The rearrangement uses TRBV30 and TRBJ2-7; 7 positions agree with TRBD1. Germline CDR1 reads GTSNPN; CDR2 reads SVGIG (reference sequence). V lost 3 bases, J lost 5 bases, and 19 bases stayed unmatched. The CDR3 sequence is 17 residues long. CDR3 sequence reads: CAWSTPPTGPDWHEQYF. CDR3 sequence (DNA): TGTGCCTGGAGCACCCCCCCGACAGGGCCGGACTGGCACGAGCAGTACTTC.

The sample holds a few counts of this clonotype. The V gene is TRBV27, the J gene TRBJ1-4; tentative D call: TRBD1 (5 bases). The germline gives CDR1 MNHEY, CDR2 SMNVEV (reference sequence). The CDR3 length is 15 residues. V lost 4 bases and J 10 bases, leaving 19 bases between the germline ends. The DNA of the CDR3 is TGTGCCAGCAGTTGGGACCGACCCCCAGGTGGAAAACTGTTTTTT. Amino acids: CASSWDRPPGGKLFF.

V and J are TRBV4-1 and TRBJ2-1; 8 bases agree with TRBD1. CDR3 length: 17 amino acids. Germline CDR1 MGHRA, CDR2 YSYEKL. V lost 3 bases to trimming and J lost 0 bases; unmatched junction nucleotides: 7. CDR3: CASSQRDRQSSYNEQFF. Written as DNA, the CDR3 is TGCGCCAGCAGCCAGCGGGACAGGCAAAGCTCCTACAATGAGCAGTTCTTC.

This clonotype was detected only a few times. This sequence joins TRBV10-3 and TRBJ1-1, with 8 bases aligning to TRBD1. The CDR3 spans 13 residues. V was pared by 11 bases and J by 0 bases, with 5 bases of the junction left unmatched. CDR1 is ENHRY, CDR2 SYGVKD, per germline. The CDR3, as DNA: TGTGCCGCAGGGACAGGCCTGAACACTGAAGCTTTCTTT. Encoded protein: CAAGTGLNTEAFF.

This clonotype was counted many times. The chain recombines TRBV7-9 with TRBJ2-4, with D possibly TRBD1 on 7 matching bases. V lost 5 bases and J lost 6, with 8 bases in between. Germline CDR1 and CDR2: SEHNR and FQNEAQ (reference sequence). The CDR3 totals 12 residues. The CDR3 region is CASSQGGNIQYF. CDR3 DNA sequence: TGTGCCAGCAGCCAGGGGGGAAACATTCAGTACTTC.

The CDR3 coding sequence is TGCAGTGCTAGGGATACAGAGAACTATGGCTACACCTTC. This translates into CSARDTENYGYTF. V is TRBV20-1 and J is TRBJ1-2; D is unresolved. Trimming took off 3 bases at V and 2 bases at J, with 10 bases between the two ends. This CDR3 has 13 residues. CDR1 is DFQATT, CDR2 SNEGSKA, per germline (reference sequence).

This clonotype appeared many times. The V gene is TRBV28, the J gene TRBJ1-2; a possible D gene is TRBD1 (5 bases). CDR3 length equals 12 residues. With 6 bases removed from V and 8 bases from J, the gap between germline ends came to 13 bases. The germline CDR1 and CDR2 sequences are MDHEN and SYDVKM. CDR3 sequence reads: CASSRGRGGYTF. The CDR3 coding sequence is TGTGCCAGCAGCAGAGGAAGGGGCGGCTACACCTTC.

This chain joins TRBV7-3 and TRBJ2-1; 8 bases are a match to TRBD1. J was trimmed by 15 bases and V by 4 bases; bases with no gene match: 8. Germline CDR1 reads SGHTA; CDR2 reads FQGTGA. CDR3 length: 12 amino acids. DNA of the CDR3: TGTGCCAGCAGCTCCGGGACAGGTGGTTGGTTCTTC. Encoded protein: CASSSGTGGWFF.